This TCR beta chain emerged from a study of blood T cell repertoires in COVID-19. In germline, CDR1 is LGHNT, CDR2 FRNRAP. V lost 0 bases to trimming and J lost 0 bases, with 18 bases between them. The CDR3 sequence is 18 residues long. This clone was recorded a few times. Sequenced by immunoSEQ multiplex PCR; TCRdb stores in-frame clones only, minus some. Among 90,000 to 120,000 clones listed, roughly 92% were seen once. The receptor was isolated from a man between 70 and 80 years old with acute or convalescent COVID-19. The gene calls are TRBV12-5 and TRBJ2-7; tentative D call: TRBD2 (6 bases). The sample was peripheral blood. The CDR3 DNA reads TGTGCTAGTGGTTTGGTACGGCTGATAGAGGACTACTCCTACGAGCAGTACTTC. Translating gives CASGLVRLIEDYSYEQYF.